The 23 T cell receptor beta chains below were found in one sample sequenced in a study of blood T cell repertoires in COVID-19. Clones were sequenced by immunoSEQ multiplex PCR, and TCRdb holds only the in-frame ones, with some missing. The repertoire has roughly 200,000 clones, 70% to 90% of them found once; the top ten carry 3% to 4%. The sample comprised peripheral blood. These receptors all come from a man aged 55 to 70 with acute or convalescent COVID-19.

The chain links TRBV28 to TRBJ1-2; 8 bases fit TRBD1. The J segment lost 3 bases and the V segment lost 6 bases, leaving 9 bases of the junction unmatched. CDR3 length equals 15 residues. Germline values: CDR1 MDHEN, CDR2 SYDVKM. CDR3 in amino acids: CASSPRDRQDYGYTF. The CDR3, as DNA: TGTGCCAGCAGCCCTAGGGACAGGCAGGACTATGGCTACACCTTC.

The rearrangement uses TRBV12-3 or TRBV12-4 and TRBJ1-2; D not certain. The CDR3 has 12 residues. The germline V and J ends were trimmed by 4 bases and 4 bases, with 7 bases remaining between them. CDR3 coding DNA: TGTGCCAGCAGTTACGGACTCTATGGCTACACCTTC. Protein sequence: CASSYGLYGYTF.

The chain has TRBV3-1 (or the pseudogene TRBV3-2) and TRBJ2-1; the match to TRBD2 covers 8 bases. The CDR3 runs to 15 residues. CDR1 and CDR2 (germline): LGHDT, YNNKEL (reference sequence). Unmatched junction bases numbered 9, after V lost 4 bases and J lost 7 bases. This CDR3 is CASSRSGSGSNEQFF. The DNA of the CDR3 is TGTGCCAGCAGCCGAAGCGGGAGCGGGTCGAATGAGCAGTTCTTC.

V usage is TRBV18 and J usage is TRBJ2-1; 7 nucleotides agree with TRBD2. CDR1 and CDR2 from the germline V gene are KGHSH and LQKENI. J was trimmed by 6 bases and V by 0 bases; bases with no gene match: 2. The CDR3 sequence is 14 residues long. As DNA, the CDR3 is TGTGCCAGCTCACCACCGCCTAGCGGCAATGAGCAGTTCTTC. Protein product: CASSPPPSGNEQFF.

This chain links TRBV5-1 with TRBJ1-5; perhaps TRBD1 as D (5 bases). The germline V and J ends were trimmed by 0 bases and 7 bases, with 8 bases remaining between them. The CDR3 extends over 13 amino acids. Germline assignment: CDR1 SGHRS and CDR2 YFSETQ. The CDR3 loop is CASSLGGSQPQHF. CDR3 DNA: TGCGCCAGCAGCTTGGGGGGCTCCCAGCCCCAGCATTTT.

This chain uses TRBV5-1 with TRBJ1-2; no reliable D call. Trimming shortened V by 0 bases and J by 4 bases, and 16 bases separated the two germline ends. The CDR3 covers 16 residues. The V gene's germline CDR1 is SGHRS and CDR2 YFSETQ. CDR3: CASSLVPGETGYGYTF. The DNA of the CDR3 is TGCGCCAGCAGCTTGGTTCCCGGGGAAACCGGCTATGGCTACACCTTC.

This clone came up a few times. V usage is TRBV2 and J usage is TRBJ2-7; the D gene is possibly TRBD1 (6 bases). Germline-derived CDR1 and CDR2 are SNHLY and FYNNEI. Trimming cost V 7 bases and J 5 bases, with 12 bases left between them. The CDR3 length is 12 residues. The CDR3 region is CASMGPGDEQYF. Written as DNA, the CDR3 is TGTGCCAGCATGGGTCCAGGGGACGAGCAGTACTTC. Filled out from reference TRBV2 and TRBJ2-7, the complete variable domain reads EPEVTQTPSHQVTQMGQEVILRCVPISNHLYFYWYRQILGQKVEFLVSFYNNEISEKSEIFDDQFSVERPDGSNFTLKIRSTKLEDSAMYFCASMGPGDEQYFGPGTRLTVT.

The chain is built from TRBV28 and TRBJ2-7; TRBD2 might be the D (5 bases). The CDR3 has 15 residues. The V gene lost 6 bases and the J gene lost 0 bases, with 15 bases spanning the gap. Germline V lookup: CDR1 MDHEN, CDR2 SYDVKM. The CDR3 sequence is CASSNGLVSSYEQYF. Written as DNA, the CDR3 is TGTGCCAGCAGCAACGGACTGGTAAGCTCCTACGAGCAGTACTTC.

This clone was detected once. The CDR3 DNA is TGCAGCGTTGCGACAGGGGGGGATGAAAAACTGTTTTTT. It specifies CSVATGGDEKLFF. V and J are TRBV29-1 and TRBJ1-4, with 9 bases matching TRBD1. The CDR3 covers 13 residues. Germline V gene sequence: CDR1 SQVTM, CDR2 ANQGSEA. The J segment lost 6 bases and the V segment lost 4 bases, leaving 3 bases of the junction unmatched.

The chain recombines TRBV27 with TRBJ2-1; tentatively, D is TRBD2 (5 bases). The CDR3 runs to 13 residues. V was cut by 5 bases and J by 5 bases, with 10 bases left in between. Per the germline V gene, CDR1 is MNHEY and CDR2 is SMNVEV (reference sequence). The CDR3 protein is CASSRGRDNEQFF. CDR3 coding DNA: TGTGCCAGCAGTCGGGGTCGGGACAATGAGCAGTTCTTC.

CDR3 region: CASSQSDRVRGEQYF. The CDR3 DNA reads as TGTGCCAGCAGCCAATCGGACAGGGTACGTGGCGAGCAGTACTTC. The chain joins TRBV3-1 (or the pseudogene TRBV3-2) to TRBJ2-7; 8 bases are shared with TRBD1. The CDR3 length is 15 residues. CDR1 and CDR2 (germline): LGHDT, YNNKEL (reference sequence). With V trimmed by 2 bases and J by 6 bases, 9 bases remained unmatched.

The V and J genes are TRBV28 and TRBJ1-1; D call uncertain. In germline, CDR1 is MDHEN, CDR2 SYDVKM. Trimming took 5 bases from V and 7 from J, leaving 11 bases between them. This CDR3 contains 12 residues. The CDR3 DNA sequence: TGTGCCAGCAGTCTCGGATCAGGTGAAGCTTTCTTT. Amino acids: CASSLGSGEAFF.

This chain uses TRBV7-9 with TRBJ1-2; possible D gene TRBD1, 5 bases. The length of the CDR3 is 15 residues. Germline lookup yields CDR1 SEHNR and CDR2 FQNEAQ (reference sequence). Trimming pared 0 bases from V and 6 bases from J, leaving 14 bases between. CDR3 loop: CASSLAGANMDGYTF. The DNA of the CDR3 is TGTGCCAGCAGCTTAGCAGGGGCCAATATGGATGGCTACACCTTC.

V usage is TRBV10-3 and J usage is TRBJ2-7; possible D gene TRBD1, 5 bases. The V gene lost 7 bases and the J gene lost 0 bases, with 16 bases spanning the gap. This CDR3 comprises 15 residues. Germline CDR1 ENHRY, CDR2 SYGVKD. The CDR3 DNA reads as TGTGCCATCAACGGTGCAGGGATCAGCTCCTACGAGCAGTACTTC. It specifies CAINGAGISSYEQYF.

This chain connects TRBV28 to TRBJ1-4; no reliable D call. Germline CDR1 MDHEN, CDR2 SYDVKM. Trimming removed 4 bases at V and 0 bases at J, with 9 bases between. The length of the CDR3 is 15 residues. CDR3 region: CASSWQVATNEKLFF. The CDR3 DNA reads as TGTGCCAGCAGTTGGCAGGTGGCAACTAATGAAAAACTGTTTTTT.

The V gene is TRBV12-3 or TRBV12-4, the J gene TRBJ1-2; D gene uncertain. V lost 3 bases, J lost 4 bases, and 6 bases lay in between. This CDR3 has 12 amino acids. CDR3 bases: TGTGCCAGCAGTTTCGGGGTCTATGGCTACACCTTC. This codes for CASSFGVYGYTF.

The chain joins TRBV19 to TRBJ1-5, with 11 nucleotides matching TRBD1. This CDR3 is built from 16 residues. The junction had 10 bases not matched to a gene; V was cut back by 3 bases and J by 9 bases. The V gene's germline CDR1 is LNHDA and CDR2 SQIVND (reference sequence). The CDR3 here is CASSMFRGQGERPQHF. CDR3 bases: TGTGCCAGTAGTATGTTCCGGGGACAGGGGGAACGGCCCCAGCATTTT.

This chain uses TRBV28 with TRBJ2-7, with a possible D match to TRBD2 (6 bases). V was pared by 6 bases and J by 2 bases, with 14 bases between. CDR1 is MDHEN, CDR2 SYDVKM, per germline. This CDR3 is built from 14 residues. The CDR3 DNA reads TGTGCCAGCAGGGGTAGCGGTTCAACCTACGAGCAGTACTTC. Protein product: CASRGSGSTYEQYF.

This clone was counted only a few times. CDR3 in DNA: TGCGCCAGCGAGCGGACGAACACCGGGGAGCTGTTTTTT. Translation: CASERTNTGELFF. The chain uses TRBV10-2 and TRBJ2-2, with a weak D call TRBD2 (5 bases). Trimming stripped 8 bases from V and 0 bases from J, with 7 bases between. Germline loops: CDR1 WSHSY, CDR2 SAAADI. The CDR3 spans 13 residues.

In its sample, this clone was seen a few times. The chain employs TRBV7-8 and TRBJ1-5, with unresolved D. Germline V gene sequence: CDR1 SGHVS, CDR2 FQNEAQ. This CDR3 has 12 residues. Trimming removed 5 bases at V and 9 bases at J, with 11 bases between. The DNA of the CDR3 is TGTGCCAGCAGCCTCCCCCCGGGGCCCCAGCATTTT. The encoded protein is CASSLPPGPQHF.

The chain is built from TRBV3-1 (or the pseudogene TRBV3-2) and TRBJ2-2; D gene ambiguous. In germline, CDR1 is LGHDT, CDR2 YNNKEL (reference sequence). Trimming pared 4 bases from V and 6 bases from J, leaving 15 bases between. The CDR3 has 15 amino acids. CDR3 coding DNA: TGTGCCAGCAGCCGCGGCCCTATGTCATCCGGGGAGCTGTTTTTT. This translates into CASSRGPMSSGELFF.

The rearrangement uses TRBV28 and TRBJ1-5; D perhaps matches TRBD1 (6 bases). Germline V CDR1 and CDR2: MDHEN, SYDVKM. Trimming pared 2 bases from V and 4 bases from J, leaving 15 bases between. The CDR3 sequence is 16 residues long. CDR3 DNA: TGTGCCAGCAGTTTACCCAGGGGCCGAGTGAATCAGCCCCAGCATTTT. This translates into CASSLPRGRVNQPQHF.

V gene TRBV3-1 (or the pseudogene TRBV3-2) combines with J gene TRBJ2-7; 10 nucleotides align to TRBD1. There are 16 residues in the CDR3. Trimming at V came to 5 bases and at J to 2 bases, leaving 9 bases not matched to a gene. In germline, CDR1 is LGHDT, CDR2 YNNKEL (reference sequence). The CDR3 is CASSATWTGGAYEQYF. The CDR3 DNA reads as TGTGCCAGCAGCGCCACTTGGACAGGGGGGGCCTACGAGCAGTACTTC.